This entry is about one T cell receptor (beta chain). The antigen it binds to is not known. Per-base quality was not reported, and no clone a single base away is much larger than it. This entry belongs to a study of OX40 agonist ivuxolimab in advanced cancers. Regarding the complete study: The costimulatory receptor OX40 (CD134) was targeted by ivuxolimab, a fully human IgG2 agonistic monoclonal antibody. Intravenous ivuxolimab was administered to patients every 2 weeks at six dose levels: 0.01, 0.1, 0.3, 1.5, 3 and 10 mg/kg. Of the approximately 53 patients in dose escalation, 19 had hepatocellular carcinoma, some 15 had melanoma, 9 had renal cell carcinoma and 9 had head and neck cancer. A male proportion of under 85% and a mean age of 60 years, ranging from 23 to 79, were recorded for the dose-escalation cohort. Patients were allowed to have had prior anti-PD-1, anti-PD-L1 or anti-CTLA-4 therapy, and 40% of the dose-escalation patients had previously received checkpoint inhibitors. Partial responses occurred in three dose-escalation patients, of whom one had hepatocellular carcinoma and two had cutaneous melanoma. Peripheral TCRbeta sequencing aimed to test whether ivuxolimab altered TCR sequence diversity and caused clonal T-cell expansion. The paper describes the monotherapy dose-escalation part (N of about 55 patients) of the phase I trial of ivuxolimab.

V was cut back by 1 base and J by 4 bases, leaving a gap of 13 bases between them. The cysteine opens and the phenylalanine closes a CDR3 of 15 amino acids. The CDR3 DNA has 45 bases and is translated from base 1. In the germline V gene, CDR1 corresponds to MGHDK and CDR2 to SYGVNS. The trial excluded patients who had a history of autoimmune disease or who were on systemic immunosuppression. In every dose cohort, peripheral blood was drawn for TCR sequencing at baseline, cycle 4 day 1, and cycle 7 day 1. Samples came from an open-label, multicenter, first-in-human phase I dose-escalation trial of ivuxolimab. Adults with locally advanced or metastatic head and neck squamous cell, hepatocellular, melanoma or renal cell carcinoma were enrolled in the trial. Before TCR sequencing, CD4+ and CD8+ T cells were separately sorted from peripheral blood. Paper-wide results and their limitations: Low levels of normalized T-cell clonal expansion were also seen in some patients who did not respond. After ivuxolimab, more expanded clones were found on average in CD8+ T cells than in CD4+ T cells. In the 0.1-3.0 mg/kg groups, partial responders were among the patients with the lowest normalized peripheral clonal expansion, particularly in CD8+ T cells. Clonal expansion of both CD4+ and CD8+ blood T cells was observed from baseline to week 6 at doses 0.1 to 3.0 mg/kg. The antigen specificity of the clonally expanded peripheral T cells was not determined.

To sequence the TCRbeta CDR3 region, genomic DNA was isolated from the sorted cells. The immunoSEQ Assay was used to sequence the TCRbeta CDR3 regions. TCRdb took this table from immuneACCESS and kept in-frame rearrangements with V and J called. Such tables lack part of the clones; where checked against another copy, unresolved V genes explain under half of the gap, and the rest is unexplained. This sample is represented by roughly 35,000 clones; approximately 82% of them were singletons. About 2% of the sample rests with the top ten. The rearranged chain carries TRBV25-1 and TRBJ1-1; a confident D gene designation cannot be given. Sequenced here: CD4+ or CD8+ T cells sorted from blood, sampled in a trial of the OX40 agonist ivuxolimab. The receptor comes from an adult with an advanced solid tumor such as melanoma, head and neck, liver or kidney cancer. The DNA is TGTGCCAGCAGTGAATCAGGAAGAGGTGCCACTGAAGCTTTCTTT. Its protein product is CASSESGRGATEAFF.